This TCR beta chain came from a study of identical twins (dated by TCRdb to 2016 to 2017). Background on the whole study: To test whether fetal clonotypes persist, this study deep-sequenced TCR alpha and beta repertoires from monozygotic twins, from unrelated adults of various ages, and from cord blood. To rule out contamination, the twin experiments were replicated at different times with different library preparation protocols.

What the authors observed across the whole study: Because the same donors could not be followed over many years, the conclusions relied on cross-sectional statistical analysis. Fewer insertions were carried by abundant cord blood beta clonotypes, a similar but weaker trend appeared in young adult naive repertoires, and no such trend appeared in memory repertoires. Zero-insertion analyses could be partly confounded by invariant T cells such as MAIT and iNKT, though diverse VJ usage argued against such confounding for most clonotypes. Compared with coincidental sharing between unrelated individuals, out-of-frame TCR alpha sequences shared between twins showed an excess of sequences with low generation probability. The excess sharing between twins in beta out-of-frame sequences was weaker because fewer shared sequences reduced the signal-to-noise ratio. In monozygotic twins, recombination models systematically underestimated out-of-frame TCR alpha sharing, but the models matched the sharing seen between unrelated individuals.

With respect to this clonotype: The specificity of this receptor is unknown. Per-base quality was not reported, and no clone a single base away is much larger than it.

Only healthy Caucasian donors were included. The twin cohort comprised three pairs of female monozygotic twins, all aged roughly 18 to 30 years. Peripheral blood mononuclear cells were the source from which RNA for the TCR libraries was isolated. Libraries were prepared through 5' RACE. The sample was run on an Illumina HiSeq 2000. A universal primer binding site was added through template switching, and the final cDNA carried a unique molecular identifier so that TCR cDNA molecules could be counted accurately. Specific primers in the conserved constant-segment region were used to synthesize first-strand cDNA for TCR alpha and beta chains. To control for contamination, each cDNA library was double barcoded with a SMART-Mk sample barcode plus Illumina barcodes. TruSeq adapter sequences, together with Illumina sample barcodes, were added in two successive PCR steps. TCR alpha and beta cDNA libraries were sequenced on the Illumina HiSeq platform with custom primers. In the authors' own workflow: Unique molecular identifiers were extracted from raw reads with MiGEC, and CDR3 positions were determined with MiXCR. Recombination models were inferred per individual with the repgenHMM and IGoR tools using an EM algorithm. Shared clonotype analysis was performed with the tcR package in R, normalizing sharing by the product of cloneset sizes. To study raw recombination free of thymic and clonal selection effects, out-of-frame nonproductive sequences were analyzed. TCRdb ran its own pipeline on the public reads, namely fastp trimming at Q25 and MiXCR clone calling, and kept in-frame beta chains. Rows are unified per CDR3 protein, each entry keeping the most common DNA and genes. For this entry, the V and J calls and clone size follow TCRdb and not the study's own pipeline. The sample table lists 750,000 to 950,000 distinct CDR3 sequences, 9% to 15% of them with a count of one. The leading ten clones occupy around 1.5% of the sample.

From cysteine to phenylalanine, the CDR3 is 17 amino acids long. Here the CDR3 DNA is all that survives: 51 bases in frame from base 1. V is reduced by 2 bases and J by 3 bases, leaving a spacing of 19 bases between them. The germline V gene (reference sequence) yields SEHNR for CDR1 and FQNEAQ for CDR2. A further study also used this sample, focusing on yellow fever vaccine responses in identical twins. Drawing on the second study: According to the authors, the vaccine-induced T cell response in identical twins seemed to be partly convergent and partly specific to each individual. The study precisely tracked vaccine-responding T cell clones in identical twins.

Sequencing was done on a sample of PBMCs. The clonotype comes from a woman younger than 30 in good health. The chain links TRBV7-9 with TRBJ2-5; the D gene may be TRBD1 or TRBD2, since each aligns over 5 bases. The CDR3 region has the sequence CASSLKQVWGSEETQYF. In nucleotides, the sequence is TGTGCCAGCAGCTTAAAGCAAGTGTGGGGGTCAGAAGAGACCCAGTACTTC.